The entry below gives a single T cell receptor beta chain sequence along with its context. As originally analysed: Researchers report that nucleated cell counts were estimated from reference gene primer amplification. Using immunoSEQ multiplex PCR, the repertoire was profiled, and TCRdb retains in-frame clones only, with some absent. V, J and clone size derive from that table, while D and trimming were established from the DNA sequence. The sample lists about 160,000 clones; just under 95% were seen once. This specimen comes from a study of blood T cell repertoires in COVID-19. Study-level background: Collection of acute and convalescent COVID-19 samples took place in the United States, Italy and Spain. T cells, B-cell-depleted T cells, or PBMCs supplied cDNA or gDNA.

Germline CDR1 MDHEN, CDR2 SYDVKM. The CDR3 is made up of 16 amino acids. The ends were cut back, 0 bases at V and 6 bases at J, with 14 bases in the middle. The sequenced material came from peripheral blood. The V gene is TRBV28, the J gene TRBJ2-2, with D possibly TRBD2 on 5 matching bases. This TCR derives from a woman in her forties or fifties with acute or convalescent COVID-19. The CDR3 DNA reads as TGTGCCAGCAGTTTATGGTCCTTAATGAGGGCCGGGGAGCTGTTTTTT. Encoded protein: CASSLWSLMRAGELFF.